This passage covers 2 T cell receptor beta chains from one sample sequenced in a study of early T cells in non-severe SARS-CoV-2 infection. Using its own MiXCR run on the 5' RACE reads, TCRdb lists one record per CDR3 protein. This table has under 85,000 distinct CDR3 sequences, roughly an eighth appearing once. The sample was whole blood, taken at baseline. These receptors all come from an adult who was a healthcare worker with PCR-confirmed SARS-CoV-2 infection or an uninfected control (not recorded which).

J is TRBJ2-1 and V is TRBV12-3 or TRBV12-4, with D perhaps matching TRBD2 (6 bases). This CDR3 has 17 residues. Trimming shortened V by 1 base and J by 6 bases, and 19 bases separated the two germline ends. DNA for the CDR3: TGTGCCAGCAGTTTAGTTTCCCTAGCGTCCCCTATCAATGAGCAGTTCTTC. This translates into CASSLVSLASPINEQFF.

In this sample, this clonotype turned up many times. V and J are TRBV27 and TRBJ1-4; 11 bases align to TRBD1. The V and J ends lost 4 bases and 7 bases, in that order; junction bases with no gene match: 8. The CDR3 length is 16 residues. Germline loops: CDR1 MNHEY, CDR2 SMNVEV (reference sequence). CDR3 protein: CASSSTWTGGFEKLFF. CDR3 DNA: TGTGCCAGCAGTTCGACCTGGACAGGGGGCTTTGAAAAACTGTTTTTT.